The rows below give T cell receptor beta chains drawn from one sample of a study of regulatory T cells in long-lasting Graves disease. TCRdb redid the calling of the multiplex PCR reads with MiXCR, one entry per CDR3 protein. The table shows about 340,000 distinct CDR3 sequences, with around a fifth occurring only once. Sequenced here: peripheral blood mononuclear cells (PBMCs), sampled when the disease was refractory, from a patient treated with antithyroid drugs. The receptors derive from a female donor with Graves disease. Both conserved end residues are part of each CDR3. D genes are given only for firm matches. Size values are once, few and many counts, or a class for expanded clones, and some rows have none.

j_call,clone_size,v_call,d_call,cdr3_nt,cdr3_aa
TRBJ2-2,few,TRBV4-3,TRBD1,TGCGCCAGCAGCCAAGATGGCGGACAGGGGGGTTGGACCGGGGAGCTGTTTTTT,CASSQDGGQGGWTGELFF
TRBJ1-2,many,TRBV28,NA,TGTGCCACCACCAGCAGTAATCGGGGAATTGGCTACACCTTC,CATTSSNRGIGYTF
TRBJ1-1,few,TRBV11-1,NA,TGTGCCAGCAGCCTACAAAGCCGGGTCCCGAGTACTGAAGCTTTCTTT,CASSLQSRVPSTEAFF
TRBJ1-1,many,TRBV12-3/TRBV12-4,NA,TGTGCCAGCAGTCCCAGGGACACCATGAACACTGAAGCTTTCTTT,CASSPRDTMNTEAFF
TRBJ1-1,many,TRBV15,NA,TGTGCCACCAGCAGAGACCTTTGGGGTGAAGCTTTCTTT,CATSRDLWGEAFF
TRBJ2-2,NA,TRBV24-1,TRBD2,TGTGCCACCAGTGAACCGACTAGCGGGAGGGCAGGCGGGGAGCTGTTTTTT,CATSEPTSGRAGGELFF
TRBJ2-7,NA,TRBV20-1,TRBD2,TGCAGTGCTAGGAGAGCCGGACTAGCGGGAGGGCGGAATGTCTACGAGCAGTACTTC,CSARRAGLAGGRNVYEQYF
TRBJ1-2,many,TRBV27,TRBD1,TGTGCCAGCAGTGCCGGACAGGGGAACTATGGCTACACCTTC,CASSAGQGNYGYTF
TRBJ2-7,NA,TRBV12-3/TRBV12-4,TRBD2,TGTGCCAGCAGTTCCGGGACTAGCGGGGACTCCTACGAGCAGTACTTC,CASSSGTSGDSYEQYF
TRBJ2-2,few,TRBV6-2/TRBV6-3,NA,TGTGCCAGCAGTTACCGTGATTCCGGGGAGCTGTTTTTT,CASSYRDSGELFF
TRBJ1-5,many,TRBV28,NA,TGTGCCAGCAGCTCTAGATTAATTACTGATCAGCCCCAGCATTTT,CASSSRLITDQPQHF
TRBJ2-7,few,TRBV7-2,NA,TGTGCCAGCGGAATCTTTGGGGGGTCCTACGAGCAGTACTTC,CASGIFGGSYEQYF
TRBJ1-6,NA,TRBV7-3,NA,TGTGCCAGCAGCTTATCCTGGGGGGTTAATTCACCCCTCCACTTT,CASSLSWGVNSPLHF
TRBJ1-6,many,TRBV27,NA,TGTGCCAGCAGTCGGACGAGCTCCTATAATTCACCCCTCCACTTT,CASSRTSSYNSPLHF
TRBJ1-1,NA,TRBV19,TRBD1,TGTGCCAGTAGTGGGGCAGGGGGCACTGAAGCTTTCTTT,CASSGAGGTEAFF
TRBJ1-1,many,TRBV28,TRBD1,TGTGCCAGCAGCCTTATTCAGGGGGGTAACACTGAAGCTTTCTTT,CASSLIQGGNTEAFF
TRBJ2-7,many,TRBV12-3/TRBV12-4,TRBD1,TGTGCCAGCAGCCCGGGACAGGGGGGAGGCGAGCAGTACTTC,CASSPGQGGGEQYF
TRBJ1-2,many,TRBV7-9,NA,TGTGCCAGCAGCTTATCGGGAGGTGGTGGCTACACCTTC,CASSLSGGGGYTF
TRBJ1-5,few,TRBV20-1,NA,TGCAGTGCTACTTGGGGGGCTGGGAATCAGCCCCAGCATTTT,CSATWGAGNQPQHF
TRBJ2-7,many,TRBV2,TRBD2,TGTGCCAGCAGTTGGACTAGCGGGACACCTGAGCAGTACTTC,CASSWTSGTPEQYF
TRBJ1-5,many,TRBV2,NA,TGTGCCAGCAGTGAGGACGGGTTTCCAAATCAGCCCCAGCATTTT,CASSEDGFPNQPQHF
TRBJ1-5,many,TRBV27,NA,TGTGCCAGCAGTCCCGTCAGTGGGGGGTATCATCAGCCCCAGCATTTT,CASSPVSGGYHQPQHF
TRBJ2-3,few,TRBV28,NA,TGTGCCAGCACTTTCCAGGGGGGGGCGCTGGCAGATACGCAGTATTTT,CASTFQGGALADTQYF
TRBJ2-7,many,TRBV12-3/TRBV12-4,NA,TGTGCCAGCAGTTTAGGGGTGGGAGTGGACGAGCAGTACTTC,CASSLGVGVDEQYF
TRBJ1-4,many,TRBV29-1,NA,TGCAGCGTTGCAGCGGGGAGGGAGAAACTGTTTTTT,CSVAAGREKLFF
TRBJ1-2,many,TRBV3-1,NA,TGTGCCAGCAGCCAAGTGGGGGCTGGCTATGGCTACACCTTC,CASSQVGAGYGYTF
TRBJ2-7,NA,TRBV6-1,TRBD2,TGTGCCAGCACCGGGACTAGCGGTACCTACGAGCAGTACTTC,CASTGTSGTYEQYF
TRBJ2-5,many,TRBV15,NA,TGTGCCACCAGCAGAGCTTGGGGAGGCGAGACCCAGTACTTC,CATSRAWGGETQYF
TRBJ1-2,many,TRBV29-1,NA,TGCAGCGTTGATGTCATTAGTAAGGTGCTCAACTATGGCTACACCTTC,CSVDVISKVLNYGYTF
TRBJ1-5,many,TRBV27,NA,TGTGCCAGCAGTTTGGTAGGCCGTGGTCAGCCCCAGCATTTT,CASSLVGRGQPQHF
TRBJ2-7,few,TRBV9,TRBD2,TGTGCCAGCAGCGTAGGTCCTAGCGGGGATCGTGAGCAGTACTTC,CASSVGPSGDREQYF
TRBJ2-7,few,TRBV5-6,TRBD1,TGTGCCAGCAGCTACTCGGACAGGGGGGCTACCTACGAGCAGTACTTC,CASSYSDRGATYEQYF
TRBJ2-2,many,TRBV11-2,TRBD2,TGTGCCAGCAGCCCACGGCCTAGCGGGACCGGGGAGCTGTTTTTT,CASSPRPSGTGELFF
TRBJ1-2,NA,TRBV6-9,NA,TGTGCCAGCAGTTTTCTCATGGACAGCTATGGCTACACCTTC,CASSFLMDSYGYTF
TRBJ2-2,NA,TRBV3-1,NA,TGTGCCAGTCAGACAAGTAACACCGGGGAGCTGTTTTTT,CASQTSNTGELFF
TRBJ1-2,NA,TRBV24-1,NA,TGTGCCACCTCTGGGACGGACAAAGGTTATGGCTACACCTTC,CATSGTDKGYGYTF
TRBJ2-2,many,TRBV27,TRBD1,TGTGCCAGCTCTCCGGACAGGCGCGAGAGCACCGGGGAGCTGTTTTTT,CASSPDRRESTGELFF
TRBJ1-3,few,TRBV6-5,TRBD1,TGTGCCAGCAGTTATCTGGACAGGAGAAACACCATATATTTT,CASSYLDRRNTIYF
TRBJ1-2,few,TRBV4-1,NA,TGCGCCAGCAGCCAACGAGGCGCACCTTACTATGGCTACACCTTC,CASSQRGAPYYGYTF
TRBJ1-1,many,TRBV12-5,NA,TGTGCTAGTGGTTTGGTTTCAGCCCTGAACACTGAAGCTTTCTTT,CASGLVSALNTEAFF
TRBJ1-4,many,TRBV7-2,NA,TGTGCCAGCAGCTTAGCCGTGGGGAGGAAACTGTTTTTT,CASSLAVGRKLFF
TRBJ2-3,few,TRBV27,NA,TGTGCCAGCAGAAACCGGGACCTCCCATTGGAGGGGGGCACAGATACGCAGTATTTT,CASRNRDLPLEGGTDTQYF
TRBJ2-7,few,TRBV20-1,NA,TGCAGTGCTAGACCCCCTGCGACACTCTCCGAGCAGTACTTC,CSARPPATLSEQYF
TRBJ1-1,few,TRBV29-1,NA,TGCAGCGCCCGGTGGGGGGAAGTTGAAGCTTTCTTT,CSARWGEVEAFF
TRBJ2-2,many,TRBV12-3/TRBV12-4,NA,TGTGCCAGCACGTTAAGGGGGGAGCTGTTTTTT,CASTLRGELFF
TRBJ2-2,NA,TRBV7-9,TRBD2,TGTGCTTTAAGTCGGCTAGCGGGAGGCCCCGGGGAGCTGTTTTTT,CALSRLAGGPGELFF
TRBJ2-7,few,TRBV10-3,TRBD1,TGTGCCATCAGTGAGAGGGGGCCCTTCAGCTCCTACGAGCAGTACTTC,CAISERGPFSSYEQYF
TRBJ2-3,NA,TRBV28,TRBD2,TGTGCCAGCATCCCTAGCGGGAGGACCGCAGATACGCAGTATTTT,CASIPSGRTADTQYF
TRBJ2-5,many,TRBV11-2,TRBD2,TGTGCCAGCAGCCGGACTAGCGGGAATACCCAAGAGACCCAGTACTTC,CASSRTSGNTQETQYF
TRBJ1-1,many,TRBV2,TRBD1,TGTGCCAGCAGTGGAGACAGGGGGCGTCCCATGAACACTGAAGCTTTCTTT,CASSGDRGRPMNTEAFF
TRBJ1-6,few,TRBV25-1,NA,TGTGCCAGCTCTCCCCCGGAAAGCTCCTATAATTCACCCCTCCACTTT,CASSPPESSYNSPLHF
TRBJ2-7,many,TRBV15,NA,TGTGCCACCAGCAGAGTACTGTCCGGGGACTACGAGCAGTACTTC,CATSRVLSGDYEQYF
TRBJ1-2,many,TRBV6-5,NA,TGTGCCAGCAGTTACCATACAGGGCTCGGCTACACCTTC,CASSYHTGLGYTF
TRBJ1-1,once,TRBV13,NA,TGTGCCAGCAGCTTAGCAGCTGCTGAAGCTTTCTTT,CASSLAAAEAFF
TRBJ1-1,NA,TRBV12-5,NA,TGTGCTAGTGGTTCAGAGGGGACTGAAGCTTTCTTT,CASGSEGTEAFF
TRBJ2-2,once,TRBV12-3/TRBV12-4,NA,TGTGCCAGCAGTTTAGCATACGGGACCGGGGAGCTGTTTTTC,CASSLAYGTGELFF
TRBJ1-6,NA,TRBV27,TRBD1,TGTGCCAGCAGTTTAGGTGGGACAGGGGCCTATTACAATTCACCCCTCCACTTT,CASSLGGTGAYYNSPLHF
TRBJ1-1,NA,TRBV18,NA,TGTGCCAGCTCACCAAGTAGGGGGGGAGTCACTGAAGCTTTCTTT,CASSPSRGGVTEAFF
TRBJ1-2,NA,TRBV4-2,TRBD1,TGTGCCAGCAGCCGAGATGCCGGACAGGGAGATGGCTACACCTTC,CASSRDAGQGDGYTF